The 28 T cell receptor beta chains listed next were all sequenced from one sample in a study of beta chain features in type 1 diabetes. Every isolated RNA sample was fully reverse transcribed, so sequencing captured expressed TCRB transcripts. Assay: immunoSEQ multiplex PCR; the TCRdb copy retains only in-frame clones and omits some. Counted here are just over 600,000 clones, 15% to 19% occurring once; the ten biggest clones make up about 0.087%. The sequencing sample was made of naive CD4+ T cells from blood. Receptors were obtained from a man aged 18 to 30 in good health.

This chain links TRBV6-6 with TRBJ1-3; 7 bases align to TRBD1. V lost 6 bases and J lost 0; bases outside the gene matches: 8. Germline values: CDR1 MNHNY, CDR2 SVGAGI (reference sequence). This CDR3 is 16 amino acids long. CDR3 in amino acids: CASSGRRDSSGNTIYF. CDR3 coding DNA: TGTGCCAGCAGCGGCCGGAGGGACAGCTCTGGAAACACCATATATTTT.

The CDR3 DNA sequence: TGTGCCAGCAGTGAGGACAGGGTTAACTATGGCTACACCTTC. Translating gives CASSEDRVNYGYTF. The J gene is TRBJ1-2, the V gene TRBV6-5, with 8 bases aligning to TRBD1. The junction had 3 bases not matched to a gene; V was cut back by 5 bases and J by 1 base. The CDR3 totals 14 residues. From germline, CDR1 is MNHEY and CDR2 SVGAGI.

The chain combines TRBV27 with TRBJ2-7; 7 nucleotides match TRBD2. After removal of 2 bases from V and 9 bases from J, the junction contained 13 bases not matched to a gene. Germline loops: CDR1 MNHEY, CDR2 SMNVEV (reference sequence). The length of the CDR3 is 15 residues. CDR3 bases: TGTGCCAGCAGTTTAGACCTGCTGGCCGGGACTATGCAGTACTTC. Amino acids: CASSLDLLAGTMQYF.

This chain links TRBV7-3 with TRBJ1-1; D gene uncertain. CDR1 is SGHTA and CDR2 is FQGTGA in the germline V gene. The CDR3 is made up of 15 amino acids. Trimming removed 4 bases from V and 4 bases from J, with 16 bases in between. The CDR3 DNA sequence: TGTGCCAGCAGCTCTTCGGGCCCGCCGGGCACTGAAGCTTTCTTT. Its protein is CASSSSGPPGTEAFF. Supplemented by reference TRBV7-3 and TRBJ1-1, the full variable domain reads GAGVSQTPSNKVTEKGKYVELRCDPISGHTALYWYRQSLGQGPEFLIYFQGTGAADDSGLPNDRFFAVRPEGSVSTLKIQRTERGDSAVYLCASSSSGPPGTEAFFGQGTRLTVV.

This rearrangement joins TRBV5-8 to TRBJ2-1, with 12 bases lining up with TRBD2. Germline lookup yields CDR1 SGHTS and CDR2 YDEGEE. There are 18 residues in the CDR3. J gave up 6 bases and V 4 bases, and 14 bases lay outside the gene matches. CDR3 sequence reads: CASSQPIPGTSGRNEQFF. Here the CDR3 DNA reads TGTGCCAGCAGCCAGCCTATTCCCGGGACTAGCGGGCGCAATGAGCAGTTCTTC.

The chain uses TRBV5-6 and TRBJ2-3; possible D gene TRBD1, 6 bases. Trimming removed 6 bases from V and 2 bases from J, with 13 bases in between. The CDR3 contains 14 residues. Germline values: CDR1 SGHDT, CDR2 YYEEEE. This CDR3 is CASTTGTATDTQYF. The DNA for the CDR3 is TGTGCCAGCACCACAGGGACGGCCACAGATACGCAGTATTTT.

This clone occurred a few times. The chain combines TRBV30 with TRBJ1-4; TRBD1 might be the D (6 bases). The CDR3 covers 13 residues. Trimming pared 8 bases from V and 4 bases from J, leaving 14 bases between. Germline CDR1 GTSNPN, CDR2 SVGIG (reference sequence). The chain's CDR3 is CARGGYGNEKLFF. CDR3 bases: TGTGCCAGGGGGGGTTACGGTAATGAAAAACTGTTTTTT.

This clone occurred a few times. The chain has TRBV7-8 and TRBJ2-3, with D perhaps TRBD2 (6 bases). The CDR3 runs to 15 residues. Germline V CDR1 and CDR2: SGHVS, FQNEAQ. Trimming cost V 5 bases and J 6 bases, with 18 bases left between them. As DNA, the CDR3 is TGTGCCAGCAGCCCCAAGCGGAGGGTGGGCGATACGCAGTATTTT. Protein: CASSPKRRVGDTQYF. The complete variable domain, with remaining parts taken from reference TRBV7-8 and TRBJ2-3, reads GAGVSQSPRYKVAKRGQDVALRCDPISGHVSLFWYQQALGQGPEFLTYFQNEAQLDKSGLPSDRFFAERPEGSVSTLKIQRTQQEDSAVYLCASSPKRRVGDTQYFGPGTRLTVL.

V gene TRBV7-3 combines with J gene TRBJ2-7, with no clear D. V was clipped by 0 bases and J by 0 bases, with 12 bases between them. Germline values: CDR1 SGHTA, CDR2 FQGTGA. The CDR3 length is 16 residues. CDR3 sequence: CASSLTPPDLSYEQYF. CDR3 sequence (DNA): TGTGCCAGCAGCTTAACTCCCCCAGACCTCTCCTACGAGCAGTACTTC.

The gene calls are TRBV28 and TRBJ1-2; a weak D match, TRBD1 (6 bases). This CDR3 comprises 15 residues. V lost 10 bases to trimming and J lost 7 bases, with 25 bases between them. Germline CDR1 is MDHEN and CDR2 is SYDVKM. CDR3 nucleotide sequence: TGTGCCATCTCCTCCCCCGGGGGCGCCCAAGCTGGCTACACCTTC. Protein product: CAISSPGGAQAGYTF.

The chain joins TRBV28 to TRBJ2-7; the match to TRBD2 covers 9 bases. Germline CDR1 is MDHEN and CDR2 is SYDVKM. The ends lost 6 bases at V and 6 bases at J; junction bases unmatched: 3. There are 12 residues in the CDR3. CDR3 sequence reads: CASRLAGLEQYF. The CDR3 DNA reads TGTGCCAGCAGACTAGCGGGTCTCGAGCAGTACTTC. The full variable domain, rest sourced from reference TRBV28 and TRBJ2-7, is DVKVTQSSRYLVKRTGEKVFLECVQDMDHENMFWYRQDPGLGLRLIYFSYDVKMKEKGDIPEGYSVSREKKERFSLILESASTNQTSMYLCASRLAGLEQYFGPGTRLTVT.

In its sample, this clone was seen a few times. This chain connects TRBV18 to TRBJ2-5; D could derive from TRBD1 or TRBD2 (5 bases each). Trimming stripped 3 bases from V and 2 bases from J, with 10 bases between. CDR3 size: 14 residues. Germline-derived CDR1 and CDR2 are KGHSH and LQKENI. CDR3: CASSPNWGQETQYF. The CDR3 nucleotides are TGTGCCAGCTCACCTAACTGGGGGCAAGAGACCCAGTACTTC.

This clone occurred a few times. J is TRBJ2-6 and V is TRBV7-2; TRBD1 aligns across 9 bases. The CDR3 loop spans 17 amino acids. The germline V gene encodes CDR1 SGHTA and CDR2 FQGNSA. J was trimmed by 5 bases and V by 5 bases; bases with no gene match: 10. The CDR3 loop reads CASSRRTGAVRANVLTF. CDR3 DNA sequence: TGTGCCAGCAGCCGACGGACAGGGGCGGTGAGGGCCAACGTCCTGACTTTC.

The table lists this clone with a few counts. This CDR3 is also generated by other DNA sequences in the sample. This chain uses TRBV28 with TRBJ1-2; TRBD1 is a possible D gene (5 bases). The germline V gene encodes CDR1 MDHEN and CDR2 SYDVKM. The CDR3 has 12 amino acids. V was clipped by 5 bases and J by 2 bases, with 6 bases between them. In DNA form, the CDR3 reads TGTGCCAGCAGTCAGGGAAACTATGGCTACACCTTC. Its protein is CASSQGNYGYTF.

V usage is TRBV27 and J usage is TRBJ1-6; a possible D gene is TRBD1 (5 bases). V was shortened by 5 bases and J by 4 bases, with 12 bases between the two germline ends. The CDR3 totals 15 residues. The V gene's germline CDR1 is MNHEY and CDR2 SMNVEV (reference sequence). In nucleotides, the CDR3 is TGTGCCAGCAGTAGGGGCCCCGGGTATAATTCACCCCTCCACTTT. As protein: CASSRGPGYNSPLHF.

The chain joins TRBV28 to TRBJ1-2; TRBD1 matches 8 bases. The CDR3 contains 16 residues. V lost 4 bases to trimming and J lost 4 bases; unmatched junction nucleotides: 11. Per germline, CDR1 MDHEN and CDR2 SYDVKM. The CDR3 sequence is CASSSPRTGGGYGYTF. The CDR3 region has the DNA TGTGCCAGCAGTTCCCCTCGTACAGGGGGGGGCTATGGCTACACCTTC.

This clone was found a few times. The V and J genes are TRBV28 and TRBJ1-2, with D maybe TRBD1 (5 bases). Per germline, CDR1 MDHEN and CDR2 SYDVKM. The CDR3 length is 13 residues. V dropped 3 bases and J dropped 6 bases, with 11 bases sitting between them. The CDR3 DNA sequence: TGTGCCAGCAGTTTTGGGGGAGGTGATGGCTACACCTTC. It yields the protein CASSFGGGDGYTF.

V usage is TRBV7-9 and J usage is TRBJ2-1; D not certain. V was pared by 1 base and J by 4 bases, with 5 bases between. The CDR3 runs to 13 residues. The germline V gene encodes CDR1 SEHNR and CDR2 FQNEAQ (reference sequence). CDR3 coding DNA: TGTGCCAGCAGCTTAGACTCTTACAATGAGCAGTTCTTC. It encodes CASSLDSYNEQFF.

The chain links TRBV28 to TRBJ2-7, with 7 bases matching TRBD1. From germline, CDR1 is MDHEN and CDR2 SYDVKM. Germline trimming cut 8 bases from V and 3 bases from J; bases unmatched to any gene: 4. The CDR3 is 12 amino acids. CDR3 nucleotides: TGTGCCAGCGAAGGGACAGTCTACGAGCAGTACTTC. Amino acid sequence: CASEGTVYEQYF.

V gene TRBV5-4 combines with J gene TRBJ2-5; 11 nucleotides match TRBD1. CDR1 SGHNT and CDR2 YYREEE come from the germline V gene (reference sequence). The junction had 2 bases not matched to a gene; V was cut back by 0 bases and J by 4 bases. The CDR3 is made up of 15 amino acids. The CDR3 region is CASSLGTGGRETQYF. DNA for the CDR3: TGTGCCAGCAGCTTGGGGACAGGGGGCAGAGAGACCCAGTACTTC.

The rearrangement uses TRBV10-3 and TRBJ2-2; D is unclear. Trimming removed 5 bases from V and 0 bases from J, with 7 bases in between. From germline, CDR1 is ENHRY and CDR2 SYGVKD. The CDR3 length is 14 residues. CDR3 amino acids: CAISSGTNTGELFF. The CDR3 nucleotides read TGTGCCATCAGTTCGGGCACGAACACCGGGGAGCTGTTTTTT.

This clone turned up a few times. Other nucleotide sequences from this sample produce the same CDR3. The V call is TRBV6-6, the J call TRBJ2-5; the D gene is possibly TRBD1 (5 bases). V was cut by 0 bases and J by 1 base, with 6 bases left in between. The CDR3 is 14 residues long. Per the germline V gene, CDR1 is MNHNY and CDR2 is SVGAGI (reference sequence). This CDR3 is CASSYSRGQETQYF. DNA of the CDR3: TGTGCCAGCAGTTACTCTAGGGGCCAAGAGACCCAGTACTTC.

The chain joins TRBV4-3 to TRBJ2-3; 8 nucleotides agree with TRBD2. Germline loops: CDR1 LGHNA, CDR2 YSLEER. With V trimmed by 2 bases and J by 4 bases, 5 bases remained unmatched. This CDR3 is built from 15 residues. The CDR3 region is CASSQSAGGADTQYF. CDR3 nucleotide sequence: TGCGCCAGCAGCCAATCCGCGGGGGGCGCAGATACGCAGTATTTT.

This clone came up a few times. This sequence joins TRBV4-2 and TRBJ1-5; D may be TRBD1 (5 bases). Germline CDR1 LGHNA, CDR2 YNFKEQ. The CDR3 sequence is 16 residues long. V was pared by 0 bases and J by 3 bases, with 12 bases between. CDR3 sequence: CASSQEGQGANQPQHF. CDR3 sequence (DNA): TGTGCCAGCAGCCAAGAAGGGCAGGGCGCCAATCAGCCCCAGCATTTT.

The chain has TRBV9 and TRBJ1-4; TRBD1 agrees at 7 bases. Germline CDR1 SGDLS, CDR2 YYNGEE. V lost 2 bases and J lost 5; bases outside the gene matches: 3. CDR3 length: 14 amino acids. The CDR3 DNA sequence: TGTGCCAGCAGCGTGTTAGGGGGCAATGAAAAACTGTTTTTT. It specifies CASSVLGGNEKLFF.

The chain's CDR3 is CASSLGDGYNEQFF. CDR3 nucleotide sequence: TGTGCCAGCAGCTTGGGGGACGGTTACAATGAGCAGTTCTTC. The rearrangement joins TRBV5-4 to TRBJ2-1; D could derive from TRBD1 or TRBD2 (5 bases each). Germline CDR1 reads SGHNT; CDR2 reads YYREEE (reference sequence). The V gene lost 0 bases and the J gene lost 4 bases, with 8 bases spanning the gap. The CDR3 covers 14 residues. The whole variable domain, remainder taken from reference TRBV5-4 and TRBJ2-1, is ETGVTQSPTHLIKTRGQQVTLRCSSQSGHNTVSWYQQALGQGPQFIFQYYREEENGRGNFPPRFSGLQFPNYSSELNVNALELDDSALYLCASSLGDGYNEQFFGPGTRLTVL.

Points on this clone: Other nucleotide sequences in the sample specify the same CDR3. This rearrangement joins TRBV7-2 to TRBJ1-2; D is unclear. CDR3 length: 14 residues. V lost 0 bases and J 2 bases, leaving 7 bases between the germline ends. Germline CDR1 SGHTA, CDR2 FQGNSA. This chain's CDR3 is CASSLAAGNYGYTF. The DNA for the CDR3 is TGTGCCAGCAGCTTAGCGGCAGGAAACTATGGCTACACCTTC.

This clone was observed a handful of times. The rearrangement links TRBV5-4 to TRBJ2-4; 8 bases line up with TRBD1. The junction had 13 bases not matched to a gene; V was cut back by 6 bases and J by 8 bases. The germline V gene has CDR1 SGHNT and CDR2 YYREEE (reference sequence). This CDR3 is built from 15 residues. The CDR3 nucleotides are TGTGCCAGCACCTCATGGGCAGGGGGCGGGTACATTCAGTACTTC. Its protein product is CASTSWAGGGYIQYF.